This is a list of T cell receptor beta chains from one sample in a study of blood T cell repertoires in COVID-19. Repertoires were generated with immunoSEQ multiplex PCR, while TCRdb's copy carries only in-frame clones and drops some. Here the sample spans 130,000 to 150,000 clones, 88% being singletons. Sequencing input: peripheral blood. These receptors all stem from a man aged 65-85 years with acute or convalescent COVID-19. Both conserved end residues are part of each CDR3. The D gene is left open where the match is weak. Size tells how often a clone was seen (once, few, many) or the class of an expanded clone, and some rows leave it out.

CDR3aa	CDR3nt	abundance	v_gene	j_gene	d_gene
CASSPVAGDSPLHF	TGTGCCAGCAGCCCGGTGGCGGGAGATTCACCCCTCCACTTT	once	TRBV5-4	TRBJ1-6	.
CASRATGENTEAFF	TGTGCCAGCAGGGCGACAGGGGAGAACACTGAAGCTTTCTTT	.	TRBV2	TRBJ1-1	TRBD1
CASGGRMNTEAFF	TGTGCCAGCGGGGGCAGAATGAACACTGAAGCTTTCTTT	.	TRBV6-6	TRBJ1-1	.
CATSEGDIRGAQYF	TGTGCCACCAGTGAGGGCGACATAAGGGGTGCGCAGTACTTC	.	TRBV24-1	TRBJ2-7	.
CASSFQGGATDTQYF	TGCGCCAGCAGCTTCCAGGGTGGCGCCACAGATACGCAGTATTTT	.	TRBV5-1	TRBJ2-3	.
CASSPRPGTIETQYF	TGTGCCAGCAGCCCAAGACCCGGGACTATTGAGACCCAGTACTTC	.	TRBV7-8	TRBJ2-5	TRBD2
CASSPGYSGGITDTQYF	TGTGCCAGCAGTCCTGGATATAGCGGGGGGATTACAGATACGCAGTATTTT	.	TRBV28	TRBJ2-3	TRBD2
CAISESNGEDTQYF	TGTGCCATCAGTGAGTCGAACGGTGAGGATACGCAGTATTTT	.	TRBV10-3	TRBJ2-3	.
CASSFAGQGADTQYF	TGTGCCAGCAGCTTTGCGGGACAGGGCGCAGATACGCAGTATTTT	few	TRBV7-2	TRBJ2-3	TRBD1
CASSLLQGTDTQYF	TGTGCCAGCAGCTTACTTCAGGGTACAGATACGCAGTATTTT	many	TRBV7-9	TRBJ2-3	.
CASSQDLPGGNYEQYF	TGTGCCAGCAGCCAAGATCTACCAGGGGGAAACTACGAGCAGTACTTC	once	TRBV3-1/TRBV3-2	TRBJ2-7	TRBD1
CASQSDTGPLHF	TGTGCCAGCCAATCTGATACGGGGCCCCTCCACTTT	.	TRBV7-9	TRBJ1-6	.
CASSLGQVNQPQHF	TGCGCCAGCAGCTTGGGACAGGTCAATCAGCCCCAGCATTTT	.	TRBV5-1	TRBJ1-5	.
CASSPRTGPGGYTF	TGTGCCAGTAGTCCCCGGACAGGCCCAGGAGGCTACACCTTC	.	TRBV19	TRBJ1-2	TRBD1
CASSRADSFNEKLFF	TGTGCCAGCTCGCGTGCGGACAGTTTTAATGAAAAACTGTTTTTT	.	TRBV18	TRBJ1-4	.
CASSLNGGNQPQHF	TGTGCCAGCAGTCTTAACGGGGGGAATCAGCCCCAGCATTTT	few	TRBV6-5	TRBJ1-5	.
CASSDEGQGSNTGELFF	TGTGCCAGCAGCGATGAGGGACAGGGCTCGAACACCGGGGAGCTGTTTTTT	.	TRBV9	TRBJ2-2	TRBD1
CASSKTGTTLESNQPQHF	TGTGCCAGTAGTAAAACAGGGACAACCCTGGAGAGCAATCAGCCCCAGCATTTT	.	TRBV19	TRBJ1-5	.
CASSFLPGSQPQHF	TGTGCCAGCAGCTTCCTCCCCGGTTCCCAGCCCCAGCATTTT	once	TRBV7-2	TRBJ1-5	.
CASSRDILYEQYF	TGTGCCAGCAGCCGGGACATACTCTACGAGCAGTACTTC	.	TRBV7-9	TRBJ2-7	.
CASSTQGTRNSPLHF	TGTGCCAGCAGCACACAGGGGACAAGAAATTCACCCCTCCACTTT	.	TRBV7-2	TRBJ1-6	TRBD1
CATAGGSSYEQYF	TGCGCCACCGCAGGGGGATCCTCCTACGAGCAGTACTTC	.	TRBV10-1	TRBJ2-7	TRBD1
CASSPTGLATDTQYF	TGTGCCAGCAGTCCAACGGGACTGGCCACAGATACGCAGTATTTT	.	TRBV4-2	TRBJ2-3	.
CASSKAKTGIWGYTF	TGTGCCAGCAGCAAGGCTAAGACAGGGATCTGGGGCTACACCTTC	.	TRBV21-1	TRBJ1-2	.
CASSWINRGRGGYTF	TGTGCCAGCAGTTGGATCAACAGGGGGCGCGGTGGCTACACCTTC	.	TRBV6-2/TRBV6-3	TRBJ1-2	TRBD1
CASSPSAGYGYTF	TGTGCCAGCAGCCCCAGTGCGGGGTATGGCTACACCTTC	.	TRBV3-1/TRBV3-2	TRBJ1-2	.
CASSRETGTGTSYNEQFF	TGCGCCAGCAGCCGAGAAACCGGGACAGGGACGTCCTACAATGAGCAGTTCTTC	once	TRBV4-1	TRBJ2-1	TRBD1